This TCR beta chain was recorded in a study of T cell changes during pregnancy in multiple sclerosis. The protocol was immunoSEQ multiplex PCR, while the TCRdb copy is restricted to in-frame clones and leaves out a portion. The sample lists 34,000 or so clones; roughly 90% were seen once. This clone is medium-sized (0.01 to 0.1%). Germline CDR1 is LGHNA and CDR2 is YNFKEQ. With 0 bases clipped from V and 5 bases from J, the junction kept 7 bases outside the gene matches. This CDR3 is 16 amino acids long. The chain recombines TRBV4-2 with TRBJ2-5; 9 positions agree with TRBD2. The sequencing here drew on CD8+ T cells from peripheral blood mononuclear cells, taken after pregnancy. This receptor was taken from a female donor with multiple sclerosis, enrolled in a pregnancy study. The CDR3 loop reads CASSQDGAGGVETQYF. Here the CDR3 DNA reads TGTGCCAGCAGCCAAGACGGCGCGGGGGGGGTGGAGACCCAGTACTTC.